Sequencing of this T cell receptor (beta chain) was carried out in a study of T cells expressing NK-cell markers. About the study: One of the eight sequenced donors was seronegative, whereas the other seven were HCMV-seropositive.

As for this clonotype: Its antigen remains unidentified.

CDR1 is KGHDR, CDR2 SFDVKD, per germline. This CDR3 spans 17 amino acids. A 5'RACE template switching approach incorporating UMIs was used to make TCR beta cDNA. Each CDR3 protein gets one entry in TCRdb, which reprocessed the 5' RACE reads and gives no DNA. The sample has more than 20,000 distinct CDR3 sequences; the top ten hold 58%. Study-wide findings and caveats: The leading position in the CD3+CD56-NKG2C+ fraction of several donors also went to these clonotypes. Of the CD8+ T cells in over five donors, roughly 1.0-7.5% belonged to dominant NKG2C+ clonotypes.

V is TRBV24-1 and J is TRBJ2-2; no DNA is available, so the TRBD1 call from TCRdb remains unchecked. Material for sequencing was blood T cells: a sorted CD56 or NKG2C T cell subset, CD4+ or CD8+ T cells, or bulk PBMC T cells (not recorded which). The sequence came from a man aged 18-70 years in good health. This CDR3 is CATSSLPGLLDGGELFF.